The rows below give T cell receptor beta chains drawn from one sample of a study of cytomegalovirus exposure and HLA in healthy donors. Repertoires were generated with immunoSEQ multiplex PCR, while TCRdb's copy carries only in-frame clones and drops some. The data contain around 250,000 clones, around 90% of them seen just once; the ten biggest clones take up approximately 1.5%. The sequencing input was PBMCs. The receptor source for this set is a girl aged 2-10 years in good health and CMV-seronegative. The CDR3 runs from the conserved cysteine through the conserved F or W. D genes are given only for firm matches. Rows may omit the clone size; those that give it use once, few, many or a size class.

TRBJ1-5 | - | - | TRBV10-3 | TGTGCCATCAGCGACGGGGAGCAGCCCCAGCATTTT | CAISDGEQPQHF
TRBJ2-7 | - | TRBD1 | TRBV6-5 | TGTGCCAGCAGCCCCAGGACAGGGGACTACGAGCAGTACTTC | CASSPRTGDYEQYF
TRBJ2-2 | - | - | TRBV5-5 | TGTGCCAGCAGCCGGATTGACAGTCCGAACACCGGGGAGCTGTTTTTT | CASSRIDSPNTGELFF
TRBJ2-7 | - | TRBD2 | TRBV2 | TGTGCCAGCAGTGAATTGCCTAGCGGGTCCTACGAGCAGTACTTC | CASSELPSGSYEQYF
TRBJ1-1 | - | - | TRBV5-1 | TGCGCCAGCAGCTTGGAATTCTGGGACACGGCCCTGAACACTGAAGCTTTCTTT | CASSLEFWDTALNTEAFF
TRBJ1-4 | - | TRBD1 | TRBV6-5 | TGTGCCAGCAGAACTTTCCCGGGACAGGGTGAAAAACTGTTTTTT | CASRTFPGQGEKLFF
TRBJ2-1 | once | TRBD1 | TRBV7-2 | TGTGCCAGCAGCCGGACAGGCGACGGCAATGAGCAGTTCTTC | CASSRTGDGNEQFF
TRBJ2-7 | - | - | TRBV28 | TGTGCCACTAGGGGCCACTACGAGCAGTACTTC | CATRGHYEQYF
TRBJ1-5 | - | - | TRBV28 | TGTGCCAGCAGTTTGCGTTTACCCCAGCATTTT | CASSLRLPQHF
TRBJ1-1 | once | - | TRBV5-1 | TGCGCCAGTTCCCCGGGGATGCCTAACACTGAAGCTTTCTTT | CASSPGMPNTEAFF
TRBJ1-1 | - | - | TRBV7-9 | TGTGCCAGCACCTTAGGAGGGGGGAACACTGAAGCTTTCTTT | CASTLGGGNTEAFF
TRBJ1-1 | - | TRBD1 | TRBV5-1 | TGCGCCAGCAGCCCAGCCCCGACAGGGGGAGGTGAAGCTTTCTTT | CASSPAPTGGGEAFF
TRBJ1-5 | - | TRBD1 | TRBV19 | TGTGCCAGTAGTATAACGGGACAGGATGGCACAGCCCAGCATTTT | CASSITGQDGTAQHF
TRBJ2-2 | once | - | TRBV13 | TGTGCCAGCAAATCCAGGGGACGGGAGCTGTTTTTT | CASKSRGRELFF
TRBJ1-4 | - | TRBD1 | TRBV5-6 | TGTGCCAGCAGCTTGGTTGACAGGGCGGTAGGAACTAATGAAAAACTGTTTTTT | CASSLVDRAVGTNEKLFF
TRBJ2-7 | - | - | TRBV5-1 | TGCGCCAGCAGCGCGCGAAGGAGCTCCTACGAGCAGTACTTC | CASSARRSSYEQYF
TRBJ1-5 | - | - | TRBV15 | TGTGCCACCAGCAGAGATCCGGGTGGCAATCAGCCCCAGCATTTT | CATSRDPGGNQPQHF
TRBJ1-2 | - | - | TRBV18 | TGTGCCAGCTCACCACAGGGGGAATCGACTGGCTACACCTTC | CASSPQGESTGYTF
TRBJ2-1 | - | - | TRBV29-1 | TGCAGCGTCAAAAAATTCTCCTACAATGAGCAGTTCTTC | CSVKKFSYNEQFF
TRBJ2-7 | - | TRBD2 | TRBV10-3 | TGTGCCTCCAGTGGGGGGGGGCGGGAGGTGTACGAGCAGTACTTC | CASSGGGREVYEQYF
TRBJ2-7 | - | - | TRBV7-2 | TGTGCCAGCAGCCCATCGAGGGGGGGCGCAAGATACGAGCAGTACTTC | CASSPSRGGARYEQYF
TRBJ2-7 | - | - | TRBV5-4 | TGTGCCAGCAGTTCAGGAGGGGGGGCTCCCTACGAGCAGTACTTC | CASSSGGGAPYEQYF
TRBJ2-7 | - | - | TRBV5-6 | TGTGCCAGCAGCTTGGTACAGGCCCAATACGAGCAGTACTTC | CASSLVQAQYEQYF
TRBJ2-7 | - | - | TRBV13 | TGTGCCAGCAGCTTAGGCCGTAGGGGCTACGAGCAGTACTTC | CASSLGRRGYEQYF
TRBJ1-2 | - | - | TRBV6-5 | TGTGCCAGCAGTTATAACAGCGGGGGCTACACCTTC | CASSYNSGGYTF
TRBJ2-2 | - | - | TRBV7-3 | TGTGCCAGCAGCTTCCATGACCCAAGACAGGCCACCGGGGAGCTGTTTTTT | CASSFHDPRQATGELFF
TRBJ1-5 | - | - | TRBV4-1 | TGCGCCAGCAGCCAAGGGGAGGGTCTCTGGCAGCCCCAGCATTTT | CASSQGEGLWQPQHF
TRBJ2-3 | - | TRBD2 | TRBV15 | TGTGCCACCAGCAGAGAGTTAGCGGGGACTAGCACAGATACGCAGTATTTT | CATSRELAGTSTDTQYF
TRBJ2-5 | - | - | TRBV5-1 | TGCGCCAGCAGGACCGATGACACCGAAGAGACCCAGTACTTC | CASRTDDTEETQYF
TRBJ1-1 | - | - | TRBV6-6 | TGTGCCAGCAGTCGAACAGGGAACACTGAAGCTTTCTTT | CASSRTGNTEAFF
TRBJ2-7 | - | TRBD2 | TRBV4-2 | TGTGCCAGCAGCCAAGAGGGGACTGCGGGAGGGCCGGGGTACGAGCAGTACTTC | CASSQEGTAGGPGYEQYF
TRBJ1-5 | - | TRBD1 | TRBV4-1 | TGCGCCAGCAGCCAGGAGGACAGGCCCAATCAGCCCCAGCATTTT | CASSQEDRPNQPQHF
TRBJ1-5 | - | - | TRBV7-9 | TGTGCCAGCAGCTCCCAGACAGGCGAGAGCAATCAGCCCCAGCATTTT | CASSSQTGESNQPQHF
TRBJ1-5 | - | TRBD1 | TRBV19 | TGTGCCAGTAGTATCCAGGGGGATAGCAATCAGCCCCAGCATTTT | CASSIQGDSNQPQHF
TRBJ1-1 | - | - | TRBV9 | TGTGCCAGCAGCCCCGAGGCAGGGGTGGAGAACACTGAAGCTTTCTTT | CASSPEAGVENTEAFF
TRBJ1-2 | - | TRBD1 | TRBV27 | TGTGCCAGCAAATTTGCTGGACAGGGCGGCTATGGCTACACCTTC | CASKFAGQGGYGYTF
TRBJ1-1 | - | TRBD1 | TRBV6-6 | TGTGCCAGCAGGAGGACAGGGCTGAACACTGAAGCTTTCTTT | CASRRTGLNTEAFF
TRBJ2-3 | - | - | TRBV7-9 | TGTGCCAACAACGGGGAGGGGGGCACAGATACGCAGTATTTT | CANNGEGGTDTQYF
TRBJ2-5 | - | - | TRBV5-1 | TGCGCCAGCAGCTTATGGGGCCAAATCCAAGAGACCCAGTACTTC | CASSLWGQIQETQYF
TRBJ1-4 | - | TRBD1 | TRBV6-6 | TGTGCCAGCCGACCGGGACAGGGCTCGTTCGGCGAAAAACTGTTTTTT | CASRPGQGSFGEKLFF
TRBJ1-1 | - | - | TRBV14 | TGTGCCAGCAGCCAACAGGTGAACACTGAAGCTTTCTTT | CASSQQVNTEAFF
TRBJ2-2 | - | TRBD1 | TRBV29-1 | TGCAGCGTTGTAGGATGGGACAGCGCGAACACCGGGGAGCTGTTTTTT | CSVVGWDSANTGELFF
TRBJ1-5 | - | - | TRBV10-3 | TGTGCCATCAGTGAGTCGTCCAGGGACAACAATCAGCCCCAGCATTTT | CAISESSRDNNQPQHF
TRBJ2-3 | - | TRBD2 | TRBV9 | TGTGCCAGCAGCGTAGGCCGGGGGGGGAGCACAGATACGCAGTATTTT | CASSVGRGGSTDTQYF